This TCR beta chain was sequenced for a study of regulatory T cells in long-lasting Graves disease. Study context: Prior antithyroid drug treatment in newly diagnosed Graves' patients lasted under 3 months. Overall study findings and caveats: The analysis examined peripheral blood only and excluded thyroid tissue.

CDR3-region Arm-PCR and iRepertoire HTBI primers produced the TCR beta libraries. Each CDR3 protein is one row after TCRdb ran MiXCR on the multiplex PCR reads. The sample shows about 400,000 distinct CDR3 sequences, around 15% of them seen only once. This clonotype has just a few counts. No antigen is known for it. Documented time point: newly diagnosed GD, antithyroid drugs for less than 3 months. PBMC-extracted RNA yielded the TCR library. Patients were from an endocrinology department in Xi'an, China. As collected, the peripheral blood samples measured around 9 milliliters each and went into EDTA tubes. Trimming shortened V by 6 bases and J by 0 bases, and 9 bases separated the two germline ends. This CDR3 is 14 amino acids long. The germline V gene encodes CDR1 LNHDA and CDR2 SQIVND (reference sequence).

This clonotype originated in a female donor with Graves disease. The rearrangement uses TRBV19 and TRBJ1-5, with D possibly TRBD1 on 5 matching bases. This specimen consisted of peripheral blood mononuclear cells (PBMCs), obtained at new diagnosis, from a patient treated with antithyroid drugs. The CDR3 spells CASRGRTSNQPQHF. The DNA for the CDR3 is TGTGCCAGTAGGGGACGTACTAGCAATCAGCCCCAGCATTTT.